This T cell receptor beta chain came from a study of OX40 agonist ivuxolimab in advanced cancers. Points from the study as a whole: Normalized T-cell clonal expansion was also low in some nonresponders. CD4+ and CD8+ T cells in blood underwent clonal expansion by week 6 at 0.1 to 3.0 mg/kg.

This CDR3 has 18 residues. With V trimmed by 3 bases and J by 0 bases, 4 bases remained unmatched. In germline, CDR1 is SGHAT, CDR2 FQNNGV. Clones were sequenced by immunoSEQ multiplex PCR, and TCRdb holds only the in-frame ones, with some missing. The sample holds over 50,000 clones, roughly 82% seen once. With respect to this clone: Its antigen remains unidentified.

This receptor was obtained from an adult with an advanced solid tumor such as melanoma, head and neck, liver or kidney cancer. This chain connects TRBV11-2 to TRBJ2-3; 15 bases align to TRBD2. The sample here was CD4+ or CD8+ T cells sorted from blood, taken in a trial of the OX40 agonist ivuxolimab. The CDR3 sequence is CASSFWTSGGASTDTQYF. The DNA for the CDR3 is TGTGCCAGCAGCTTTTGGACTAGCGGGGGGGCTAGCACAGATACGCAGTATTTT.